The subject of this entry is one T cell receptor beta chain. The target antigen is unknown. MiXCR, run by TCRdb on the reads, gives a single entry per CDR3 protein. The data contain approximately 30,000 distinct CDR3 sequences, around 19% of them singletons. These data originate in a study of T cell repertoires in cytomegalovirus infection. Overall study results and limits: The cumulative frequency of public TCR beta families distinguished individuals who carried CMV together with the relevant HLA.

Germline V gene sequence: CDR1 SGHTA, CDR2 FQGNSA. There are 15 residues in the CDR3. V was pared by 5 bases and J by 5 bases, with 16 bases between. The V call is TRBV7-2, the J call TRBJ2-1; D ambiguous. The sequence was collected from a human donor in good health (CMV status not recorded). Some clones in this sample may be carry-over from other donors' samples. The starting material was CD8+ T cells from cultured PBMCs, obtained from culture after CMV antigen stimulation. CDR3 sequence: CASSPRSGVHNEQFF. The DNA for the CDR3 is TGTGCCAGCAGCCCTAGGTCCGGAGTGCACAATGAGCAGTTCTTC.